Below are 9 T cell receptor beta chains sequenced from a single sample in a study of T cells in Graves' hyperthyroidism and ophthalmopathy (dated by TCRdb to about 2019). Libraries came from multiplex PCR. This sample was sequenced with an Illumina HiSeq 2000. The TCR beta CDR3 regions were amplified from RNA transcripts. The first round of RT-PCR for the TCR CDR3 was performed with the HTBI primer set and the Qiagen OneStep RT-PCR kit. The public reads were run again by TCRdb, first through fastp at Q25 and then through MiXCR, and only productive beta chains were kept. Every entry covers one CDR3 protein and lists the most common genes and DNA from its rows. The table for this sample lists around 380,000 distinct CDR3 sequences; about 14% of them were counted only once. The leading ten clones occupy around 20% of the sample. Sequencing was done on a sample of blood. The source of these receptors is a man aged 30-40 years with Graves' hyperthyroidism that later progressed to Graves' ophthalmopathy.

This clonotype was seen just once. This chain links TRBV12-3 or TRBV12-4 with TRBJ2-1; D unclear. This CDR3 is built from 11 residues. V was clipped by 5 bases and J by 9 bases, with 8 bases between them. This CDR3 reads CASSGIGEQFF. In DNA, the CDR3 is TGTGCCAGCAGTGGTATAGGTGAGCAGTTCTTC.

The J gene is TRBJ2-3, the V gene TRBV5-4, with a weak D call TRBD2 (6 bases). The V end lost 0 bases, the J end lost 3 bases, and 11 bases lay between the germline ends. This CDR3 is built from 15 residues. From germline, CDR1 is SGHNT and CDR2 YYREEE (reference sequence). The DNA for the CDR3 is TGTGCCAGCAGCTTGGTTACTAGCACAACAGATACGCAGTATTTT. Encoded protein: CASSLVTSTTDTQYF.

This clonotype has ten or more counts. CDR3: CSVGTGTVRETQYF. The CDR3 DNA reads as TGCAGCGTTGGAACCGGGACAGTGCGGGAGACCCAGTACTTC. The J gene is TRBJ2-5, the V gene TRBV29-1; 7 nucleotides align to TRBD1. Germline loops: CDR1 SQVTM, CDR2 ANQGSEA. V lost 4 bases and J lost 5; bases outside the gene matches: 10. The CDR3 is 14 amino acids.

This clonotype showed up many times. V is TRBV6-1 and J is TRBJ1-1; possible D gene TRBD1, 5 bases. The CDR3 contains 16 residues. CDR1 is MNHNS, CDR2 SASEGT, per germline. V was pared by 1 base and J by 4 bases, with 16 bases between. CDR3: CASSEVQRGGFTEAFF. The CDR3 DNA reads TGTGCCAGCAGTGAAGTACAAAGGGGAGGTTTCACTGAAGCTTTCTTT.

This clonotype was picked up a small number of times. Here the CDR3 reads CASSLAQGQETQYF. Here the CDR3 DNA reads TGTGCCAGCAGCTTGGCTCAGGGGCAAGAGACCCAGTACTTC. This sequence joins TRBV5-5 and TRBJ2-5; D is possibly TRBD1 (6 bases). Germline CDR1 and CDR2: SGHKS and YYEKEE (reference sequence). Trimming removed 0 bases from V and 2 bases from J, with 8 bases in between. CDR3 length: 14 residues.

This clonotype was recorded at least ten times. The chain links TRBV18 to TRBJ1-2; 8 positions match TRBD1. The CDR3 is 14 residues long. Germline CDR1 reads KGHSH; CDR2 reads LQKENI. With 3 bases clipped from V and 7 bases from J, the junction kept 7 bases outside the gene matches. The DNA of the CDR3 is TGTGCCAGCTCACCTCAGGACAGGGCGACTGGCTACACCTTC. Its protein product is CASSPQDRATGYTF. The full variable domain, with the rest looked up from reference TRBV18 and TRBJ1-2, is NAGVMQNPRHLVRRRGQEARLRCSPMKGHSHVYWYRQLPEEGLKFMVYLQKENIIDESGMPKERFSAEFPKEGPSILRIQQVVRGDSAAYFCASSPQDRATGYTFGSGTRLTVV.

This chain joins TRBV10-3 and TRBJ1-2; TRBD1 might be the D (6 bases). CDR1 is ENHRY, CDR2 SYGVKD, per germline. The CDR3 runs to 12 residues. Deletions cut 8 bases from V and 4 bases from J, with 11 bases between. The CDR3 reads CAIWDNLYGYTF. Written as DNA, the CDR3 is TGTGCCATCTGGGACAACCTCTATGGCTACACCTTC.

CDR3 nucleotide sequence: TGTGCCAGCAGCCCCCGGGGCGGGGGGGCGGGCAATGAGCAGTTCTTC. Translating gives CASSPRGGGAGNEQFF. The rearrangement joins TRBV7-6 to TRBJ2-1; 9 bases agree with TRBD2. CDR1 and CDR2 (germline): SGHVS, FNYEAQ. This CDR3 is built from 16 residues. J was trimmed by 6 bases and V by 5 bases; bases with no gene match: 11. Combining the CDR3 with reference TRBV7-6 and TRBJ2-1 gives the whole variable domain GAGVSQSPRYKVTKRGQDVALRCDPISGHVSLYWYRQALGQGPEFLTYFNYEAQQDKSGLPNDRFSAERPEGSISTLTIQRTEQRDSAMYRCASSPRGGGAGNEQFFGPGTRLTVL.

The chain has TRBV7-9 and TRBJ2-5; TRBD2 agrees at 8 bases. This CDR3 contains 15 residues. CDR1 and CDR2 from the germline V gene are SEHNR and FQNEAQ (reference sequence). V shed 1 base and J 3 bases; nucleotides not matched to a gene: 4. For the CDR3, the DNA is TGTGCCAGCAGCTTAGGGGCAGCGGGGGAAGAGACCCAGTACTTC. Its translation: CASSLGAAGEETQYF.